This T cell receptor beta chain was profiled in a study of T cell responses to AZD1222 COVID-19 vaccine. General study findings and limits: Clonal diversity may have been underestimated, and the donors were mostly white British, with more females than males. Rises in breadth and depth of Spike-specific TCRs came after two AZD1222 doses. No repertoire was sampled before or during the peak T cell response, only after it. Vaccine-related CD4 TCRs covered spike, predominating at 160-218 and 743-854.

In regard to this clone: Its antigen is undetermined.

Method: immunoSEQ multiplex PCR; TCRdb's copy keeps in-frame clones and lacks some. The profile shows approximately 130,000 clones, nearly 90% of them singletons. V dropped 0 bases and J dropped 7 bases, with 11 bases sitting between them. The CDR3 sequence is 14 residues long. The germline V gene has CDR1 SGHNT and CDR2 YYREEE (reference sequence). The chain has TRBV5-4 and TRBJ1-5, with TRBD1 as a possible D gene (6 bases). The sequence was collected from an adult who received the AZD1222 COVID-19 vaccine. The sequenced sample was peripheral blood, obtained 28 days after the second AZD1222 dose. The CDR3 nucleotides read TGTGCCAGCAGCTTGGAGGGGGGCGACCAGCCCCAGCATTTT. Translating gives CASSLEGGDQPQHF.